This is a list of T cell receptor beta chains from one sample in a study of blood T cell repertoires in COVID-19. TCRdb's table, derived via immunoSEQ multiplex PCR, lists solely in-frame clones and lacks some. The data contain some 210,000 clones, approximately 84% of them singletons. The sample taken for sequencing was peripheral blood. Receptors originate from a woman between 45 and 60 years old with active or convalescent COVID-19. Each CDR3 is given with its conserved first and last residue. A D gene is named only where the DNA matches it firmly. Clone size, where shown, is once, few, many, or a class for clones that have expanded.

j_call: TRBJ2-3
v_call: TRBV18
clone_size: .
cdr3_length: 17
d_call: TRBD2
cdr3_aa: CASSPFSASGSPDTQYF
cdr3_nt: TGTGCCAGCTCACCATTTTCGGCGAGCGGGAGCCCAGATACGCAGTATTTT

j_call: TRBJ2-5
v_call: TRBV27
clone_size: .
cdr3_length: 15
d_call: TRBD1
cdr3_aa: CASSTGQGKGETQYF
cdr3_nt: TGTGCCAGCAGCACGGGACAGGGGAAGGGAGAGACCCAGTACTTC

j_call: TRBJ2-3
v_call: TRBV4-2
clone_size: .
cdr3_length: 18
d_call: TRBD2
cdr3_aa: CASSQDRGLAGGWDTQYF
cdr3_nt: TGTGCCAGCAGCCAAGACAGAGGACTAGCGGGGGGGTGGGATACGCAGTATTTT

j_call: TRBJ2-1
v_call: TRBV30
clone_size: once
cdr3_length: 14
d_call: .
cdr3_aa: CAWRGGSGANEQFF
cdr3_nt: TGTGCCTGGAGGGGAGGATCTGGGGCCAATGAGCAGTTCTTC

j_call: TRBJ1-1
v_call: TRBV28
clone_size: .
cdr3_length: 12
d_call: .
cdr3_aa: CASSFDSPEAFF
cdr3_nt: TGTGCCAGCAGCTTCGACAGCCCTGAAGCTTTCTTT

j_call: TRBJ1-1
v_call: TRBV10-3
clone_size: .
cdr3_length: 11
d_call: .
cdr3_aa: CAIRGYTEAFF
cdr3_nt: TGTGCCATCCGGGGGTACACTGAAGCTTTCTTT

j_call: TRBJ2-4
v_call: TRBV5-4
clone_size: .
cdr3_length: 16
d_call: TRBD1
cdr3_aa: CASSSRTGGSKNIQYF
cdr3_nt: TGTGCCAGCAGCTCTCGGACAGGGGGCTCCAAAAACATTCAGTACTTC

j_call: TRBJ1-1
v_call: TRBV7-2
clone_size: .
cdr3_length: 18
d_call: TRBD1
cdr3_aa: CASSLAQKVGTGYSEAFF
cdr3_nt: TGTGCCAGCAGCTTAGCACAAAAGGTGGGGACAGGGTATTCTGAAGCTTTCTTT

j_call: TRBJ1-1
v_call: TRBV5-1
clone_size: .
cdr3_length: 15
d_call: TRBD1
cdr3_aa: CASRSGSGQGAEAFF
cdr3_nt: TGCGCCAGCAGATCGGGGTCGGGACAGGGAGCAGAAGCTTTCTTT

j_call: TRBJ2-7
v_call: TRBV3-1/TRBV3-2
clone_size: .
cdr3_length: 15
d_call: .
cdr3_aa: CASSQELGGVYEQYF
cdr3_nt: TGTGCCAGCAGCCAAGAATTAGGGGGGGTGTACGAGCAGTACTTC

j_call: TRBJ1-5
v_call: TRBV4-1
clone_size: .
cdr3_length: 17
d_call: .
cdr3_aa: CASSQDNFWDSNQPQHF
cdr3_nt: TGCGCCAGCAGCCAAGATAACTTTTGGGACTCCAATCAGCCCCAGCATTTT

j_call: TRBJ2-3
v_call: TRBV19
clone_size: .
cdr3_length: 15
d_call: .
cdr3_aa: CASSMNRLNTDTQYF
cdr3_nt: TGTGCCAGTAGTATGAACAGGCTTAACACAGATACGCAGTATTTT

j_call: TRBJ1-2
v_call: TRBV10-3
clone_size: .
cdr3_length: 13
d_call: .
cdr3_aa: CAISESSNYGYTF
cdr3_nt: TGTGCCATCAGTGAGTCGAGTAACTATGGCTACACCTTC

j_call: TRBJ1-1
v_call: TRBV2
clone_size: .
cdr3_length: 14
d_call: .
cdr3_aa: CASSDRAMNTEAFF
cdr3_nt: TGTGCCAGCAGTGACAGGGCGATGAACACTGAAGCTTTCTTT

j_call: TRBJ1-4
v_call: TRBV28
clone_size: .
cdr3_length: 15
d_call: .
cdr3_aa: CASSWGGEGGEKLFF
cdr3_nt: TGTGCCAGCAGTTGGGGGGGCGAGGGAGGTGAAAAACTGTTTTTT

j_call: TRBJ1-2
v_call: TRBV19
clone_size: .
cdr3_length: 13
d_call: .
cdr3_aa: CASRVEASRGYTF
cdr3_nt: TGTGCCAGTAGGGTGGAGGCATCTCGGGGCTACACCTTC

j_call: TRBJ2-7
v_call: TRBV5-1
clone_size: .
cdr3_length: 13
d_call: .
cdr3_aa: CASSRDRIYEQYF
cdr3_nt: TGCGCCAGCAGCCGAGACAGGATCTACGAGCAGTACTTC

j_call: TRBJ1-6
v_call: TRBV3-1/TRBV3-2
clone_size: .
cdr3_length: 14
d_call: TRBD1
cdr3_aa: CASSRRDSNSPLHF
cdr3_nt: TGTGCCAGCAGCCGCCGGGACAGTAATTCACCCCTCCACTTT

j_call: TRBJ2-7
v_call: TRBV7-9
clone_size: .
cdr3_length: 16
d_call: .
cdr3_aa: CASSLYRGVETYEQYF
cdr3_nt: TGTGCCAGCAGCTTATATAGGGGCGTGGAGACCTACGAGCAGTACTTC

j_call: TRBJ2-3
v_call: TRBV5-1
clone_size: .
cdr3_length: 18
d_call: TRBD2
cdr3_aa: CASSLGLAGGPGTDTQYF
cdr3_nt: TGCGCCAGCAGCTTGGGACTAGCGGGGGGGCCCGGGACAGATACGCAGTATTTT

j_call: TRBJ2-1
v_call: TRBV6-1
clone_size: .
cdr3_length: 19
d_call: TRBD2
cdr3_aa: CASSDRWTSGLSSYNEQFF
cdr3_nt: TGTGCCAGCAGTGATCGGTGGACTAGCGGATTGAGCTCCTACAATGAGCAGTTCTTC

j_call: TRBJ2-2
v_call: TRBV3-1/TRBV3-2
clone_size: .
cdr3_length: 16
d_call: TRBD1
cdr3_aa: CASSQGTGGNTGELFF
cdr3_nt: TGTGCCAGCAGCCAAGGGACAGGAGGGAACACCGGGGAGCTGTTTTTT

j_call: TRBJ1-1
v_call: TRBV18
clone_size: .
cdr3_length: 16
d_call: TRBD1
cdr3_aa: CASSPVTGGWVTEAFF
cdr3_nt: TGTGCCAGCTCACCTGTAACAGGGGGCTGGGTCACTGAAGCTTTCTTT

j_call: TRBJ2-7
v_call: TRBV28
clone_size: .
cdr3_length: 17
d_call: TRBD1
cdr3_aa: CASSKRTGNLPLYEQYF
cdr3_nt: TGTGCCAGCAGTAAACGGACAGGCAATCTACCTCTATACGAGCAGTACTTC

j_call: TRBJ1-1
v_call: TRBV19
clone_size: .
cdr3_length: 13
d_call: TRBD1
cdr3_aa: CASGQQMNTEAFF
cdr3_nt: TGTGCCTCGGGACAGCAGATGAACACTGAAGCTTTCTTT

j_call: TRBJ2-2
v_call: TRBV19
clone_size: .
cdr3_length: 14
d_call: .
cdr3_aa: CASRTVGNTGELFF
cdr3_nt: TGTGCCAGCCGGACAGTTGGGAACACCGGGGAGCTGTTTTTT

j_call: TRBJ2-1
v_call: TRBV19
clone_size: .
cdr3_length: 13
d_call: .
cdr3_aa: CASSPDSYNEQFF
cdr3_nt: TGTGCCAGTAGTCCGGACAGTTACAATGAGCAGTTCTTC

j_call: TRBJ2-3
v_call: TRBV19
clone_size: .
cdr3_length: 18
d_call: .
cdr3_aa: CASSIQPPAAGPPDTQYF
cdr3_nt: TGTGCCAGTAGTATACAACCCCCTGCGGCGGGCCCCCCAGATACGCAGTATTTT

j_call: TRBJ2-7
v_call: TRBV5-1
clone_size: .
cdr3_length: 15
d_call: TRBD2
cdr3_aa: CASSLSAGGPSEQYF
cdr3_nt: TGCGCCAGCAGCCTCTCAGCGGGGGGGCCCTCCGAGCAGTACTTC

j_call: TRBJ2-1
v_call: TRBV7-9
clone_size: .
cdr3_length: 13
d_call: .
cdr3_aa: CASSLARNNEQFF
cdr3_nt: TGTGCCAGCAGCTTAGCGCGTAACAATGAGCAGTTCTTC

j_call: TRBJ1-1
v_call: TRBV12-3/TRBV12-4
clone_size: .
cdr3_length: 11
d_call: .
cdr3_aa: CASSSDTEAFF
cdr3_nt: TGTGCCAGCAGTTCCGACACTGAAGCTTTCTTT

j_call: TRBJ1-1
v_call: TRBV11-1
clone_size: once
cdr3_length: 14
d_call: TRBD1
cdr3_aa: CASSSARQGTEAFF
cdr3_nt: TGTGCCAGCAGCTCCGCCCGACAGGGCACTGAAGCTTTCTTT

j_call: TRBJ2-5
v_call: TRBV1
clone_size: .
cdr3_length: 14
d_call: .
cdr3_aa: CTSSQGERLGTQYF
cdr3_nt: TGCACCAGCAGCCAAGGGGAGCGTCTGGGGACCCAGTACTTC

j_call: TRBJ2-1
v_call: TRBV6-4
clone_size: .
cdr3_length: 17
d_call: .
cdr3_aa: CASSLKGVTSSYNEQFF
cdr3_nt: TGTGCCAGCAGTTTAAAGGGGGTTACGAGCTCCTACAATGAGCAGTTCTTC

j_call: TRBJ1-4
v_call: TRBV24-1
clone_size: .
cdr3_length: 12
d_call: .
cdr3_aa: CATSDGQEKLFF
cdr3_nt: TGTGCCACCAGTGACGGACAGGAAAAACTGTTTTTT

j_call: TRBJ1-3
v_call: TRBV5-1
clone_size: .
cdr3_length: 15
d_call: TRBD1
cdr3_aa: CASSLEGTVGNTIYF
cdr3_nt: TGCGCCAGCAGCTTGGAGGGGACAGTAGGAAACACCATATATTTT

j_call: TRBJ2-5
v_call: TRBV7-9
clone_size: .
cdr3_length: 14
d_call: .
cdr3_aa: CARRGGGAKETQYF
cdr3_nt: TGTGCCCGCAGGGGCGGGGGCGCGAAAGAGACCCAGTACTTC

j_call: TRBJ2-4
v_call: TRBV11-2
clone_size: .
cdr3_length: 17
d_call: .
cdr3_aa: CASSPTGGLLAKNIQYF
cdr3_nt: TGTGCCAGCAGCCCCACCGGGGGGCTTTTGGCCAAAAACATTCAGTACTTC

j_call: TRBJ1-2
v_call: TRBV5-4
clone_size: .
cdr3_length: 14
d_call: .
cdr3_aa: CASSALATFSGYTF
cdr3_nt: TGTGCCAGCAGCGCCCTGGCGACTTTCTCTGGCTACACCTTC

j_call: TRBJ1-5
v_call: TRBV10-2
clone_size: once
cdr3_length: 12
d_call: .
cdr3_aa: CASSVRNQPQHF
cdr3_nt: TGCGCCAGCAGTGTTCGGAATCAGCCCCAGCATTTT

j_call: TRBJ1-6
v_call: TRBV7-2
clone_size: .
cdr3_length: 14
d_call: .
cdr3_aa: CASSLAPANSPLHF
cdr3_nt: TGTGCCAGCAGCTTAGCCCCAGCGAATTCACCCCTCCACTTT

j_call: TRBJ1-5
v_call: TRBV5-1
clone_size: few
cdr3_length: 15
d_call: TRBD1
cdr3_aa: CASSPAGTGNQPQHF
cdr3_nt: TGCGCCAGCAGCCCGGCCGGGACAGGGAACCAGCCCCAGCATTTT

j_call: TRBJ2-3
v_call: TRBV4-1
clone_size: .
cdr3_length: 15
d_call: .
cdr3_aa: CASSQDLARMDTQYF
cdr3_nt: TGCGCCAGCAGCCAAGATCTAGCGAGGATGGATACGCAGTATTTT

j_call: TRBJ1-6
v_call: TRBV5-1
clone_size: .
cdr3_length: 14
d_call: TRBD1
cdr3_aa: CASSSDRENSPLHF
cdr3_nt: TGCGCCAGCAGTTCCGACAGGGAGAATTCACCCCTCCACTTT

j_call: TRBJ1-5
v_call: TRBV10-3
clone_size: .
cdr3_length: 13
d_call: .
cdr3_aa: CAISDTRGQPQHF
cdr3_nt: TGTGCCATCAGTGACACCCGGGGGCAGCCCCAGCATTTT